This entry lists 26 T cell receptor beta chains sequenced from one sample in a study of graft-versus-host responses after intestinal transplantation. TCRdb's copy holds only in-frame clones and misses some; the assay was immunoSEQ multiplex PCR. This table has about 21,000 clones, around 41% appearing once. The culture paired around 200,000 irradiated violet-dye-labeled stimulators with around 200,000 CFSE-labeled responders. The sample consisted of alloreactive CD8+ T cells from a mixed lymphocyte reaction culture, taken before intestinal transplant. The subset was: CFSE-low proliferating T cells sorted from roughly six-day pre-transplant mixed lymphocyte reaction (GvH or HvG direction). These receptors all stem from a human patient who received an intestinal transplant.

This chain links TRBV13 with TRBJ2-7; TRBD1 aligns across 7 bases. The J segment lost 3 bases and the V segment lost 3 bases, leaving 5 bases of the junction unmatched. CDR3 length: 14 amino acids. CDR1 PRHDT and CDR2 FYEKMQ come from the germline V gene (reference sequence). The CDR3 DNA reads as TGTGCCAGCAGCTTGACAGGGAGTGGCTACGAGCAGTACTTC. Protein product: CASSLTGSGYEQYF.

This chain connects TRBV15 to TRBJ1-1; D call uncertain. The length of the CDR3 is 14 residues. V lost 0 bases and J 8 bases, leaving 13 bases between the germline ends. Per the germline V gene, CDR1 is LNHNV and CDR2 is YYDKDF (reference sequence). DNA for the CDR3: TGTGCCACCAGCAGAGATTACCCAGAGCAAGAAGCTTTCTTT. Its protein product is CATSRDYPEQEAFF.

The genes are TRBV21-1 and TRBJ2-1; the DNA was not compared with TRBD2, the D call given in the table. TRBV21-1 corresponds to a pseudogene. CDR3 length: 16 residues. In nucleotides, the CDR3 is TGTGCCAGCAGCCTTGGACTAGCGGGCTTTCGGAATGAGCAGTTCTTC. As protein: CASSLGLAGFRNEQFF.

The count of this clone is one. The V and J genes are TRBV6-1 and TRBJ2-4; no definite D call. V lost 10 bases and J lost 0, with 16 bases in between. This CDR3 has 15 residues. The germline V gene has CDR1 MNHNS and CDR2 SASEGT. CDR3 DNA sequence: TGTGCCACCAAGGCCCTGAATTTAGCCAAAAACATTCAGTACTTC. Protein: CATKALNLAKNIQYF.

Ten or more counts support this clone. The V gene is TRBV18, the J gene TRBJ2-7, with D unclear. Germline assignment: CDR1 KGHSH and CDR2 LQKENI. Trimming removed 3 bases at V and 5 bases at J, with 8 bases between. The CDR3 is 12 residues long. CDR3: CASSPRRDEQYF. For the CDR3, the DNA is TGTGCCAGCTCACCTCGTAGGGACGAGCAGTACTTC.

The CDR3 is CASAYGENYGYTF. DNA of the CDR3: TGTGCCAGCGCCTATGGGGAAAACTATGGCTACACCTTC. The V call is TRBV11-2, the J call TRBJ1-2; no firm D call. Germline loops: CDR1 SGHAT, CDR2 FQNNGV. The V gene lost 8 bases and the J gene lost 2 bases, with 12 bases spanning the gap. This CDR3 comprises 13 residues.

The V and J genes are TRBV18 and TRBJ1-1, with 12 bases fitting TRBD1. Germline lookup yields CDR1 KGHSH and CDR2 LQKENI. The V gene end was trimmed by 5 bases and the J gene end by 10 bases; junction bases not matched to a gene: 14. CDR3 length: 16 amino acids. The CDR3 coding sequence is TGTGCCAGCTCAGCGCAACCGGGACAGGGGGCAGACGGAGCTTTCTTT. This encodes CASSAQPGQGADGAFF.

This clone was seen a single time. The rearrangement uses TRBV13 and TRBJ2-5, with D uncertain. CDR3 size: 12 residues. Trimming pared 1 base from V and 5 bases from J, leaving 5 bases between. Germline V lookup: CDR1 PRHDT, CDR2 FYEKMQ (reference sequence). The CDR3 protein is CASSLDDETQYF. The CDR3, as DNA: TGTGCCAGCAGCTTAGATGACGAGACCCAGTACTTC.

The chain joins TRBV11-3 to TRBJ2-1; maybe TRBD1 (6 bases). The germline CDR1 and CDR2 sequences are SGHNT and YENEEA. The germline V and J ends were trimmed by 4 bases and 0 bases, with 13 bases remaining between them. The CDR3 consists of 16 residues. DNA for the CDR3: TGTGCCAGCAGCTACCGAGGGGGAAGCTCCTACAATGAGCAGTTCTTC. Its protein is CASSYRGGSSYNEQFF. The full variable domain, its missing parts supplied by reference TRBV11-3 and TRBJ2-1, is EAGVVQSPRYKIIEKKQPVAFWCNPISGHNTLYWYLQNLGQGPELLIRYENEEAVDDSQLPKDRFSAERLKGVDSTLKIQPAELGDSAVYLCASSYRGGSSYNEQFFGPGTRLTVL.

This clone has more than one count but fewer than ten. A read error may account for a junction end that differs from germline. Written as DNA, the CDR3 is TGTGCCAGCTCCGTCTCACAGACCTCCTTCAATGAGCAGTTCTTC. It yields the protein CASSVSQTSFNEQFF. The chain couples TRBV18 to TRBJ2-1; no definite D call. CDR1 KGHSH and CDR2 LQKENI come from the germline V gene. The CDR3 has 15 amino acids.

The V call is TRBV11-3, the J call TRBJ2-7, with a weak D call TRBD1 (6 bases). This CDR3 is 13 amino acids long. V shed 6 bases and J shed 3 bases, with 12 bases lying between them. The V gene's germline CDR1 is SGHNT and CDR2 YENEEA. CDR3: CASSQGPLYEQYF. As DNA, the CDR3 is TGTGCCAGCAGTCAGGGGCCCCTCTACGAGCAGTACTTC.

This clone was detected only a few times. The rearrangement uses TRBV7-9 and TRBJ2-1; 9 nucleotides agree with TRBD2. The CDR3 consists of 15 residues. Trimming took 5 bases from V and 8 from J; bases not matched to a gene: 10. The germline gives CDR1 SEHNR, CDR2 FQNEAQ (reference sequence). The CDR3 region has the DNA TGTGCCAGCAGCCTCACCGGGACTAGCTTCGATGAGCAGTTCTTC. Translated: CASSLTGTSFDEQFF. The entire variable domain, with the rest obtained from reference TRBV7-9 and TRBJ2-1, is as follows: DTGVSQNPRHKITKRGQNVTFRCDPISEHNRLYWYRQTLGQGPEFLTYFQNEAQLEKSRLLSDRFSAERPKGSFSTLEIQRTEQGDSAMYLCASSLTGTSFDEQFFGPGTRLTVL.

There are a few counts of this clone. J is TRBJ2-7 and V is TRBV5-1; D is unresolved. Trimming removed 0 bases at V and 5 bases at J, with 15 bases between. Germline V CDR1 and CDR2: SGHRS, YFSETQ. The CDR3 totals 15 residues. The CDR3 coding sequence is TGCGCCAGCAGCTTGGTCGCGGCCGGGTCCCACGAGCAGTACTTC. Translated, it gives CASSLVAAGSHEQYF.

CDR3 sequence (DNA): TGTGCCAGCAGCGTTAGCGGGACGTTCGGCAATGAGCAGTTCTTC. Protein product: CASSVSGTFGNEQFF. The chain links TRBV9 to TRBJ2-1; 8 bases map to TRBD2. The junction had 7 bases not matched to a gene; V was cut back by 2 bases and J by 6 bases. CDR3 size: 15 residues. Germline CDR1 and CDR2: SGDLS and YYNGEE. Variable domain in full (rest from reference TRBV9 and TRBJ2-1): DSGVTQTPKHLITATGQRVTLRCSPRSGDLSVYWYQQSLDQGLQFLIQYYNGEERAKGNILERFSAQQFPDLHSELNLSSLELGDSALYFCASSVSGTFGNEQFFGPGTRLTVL.

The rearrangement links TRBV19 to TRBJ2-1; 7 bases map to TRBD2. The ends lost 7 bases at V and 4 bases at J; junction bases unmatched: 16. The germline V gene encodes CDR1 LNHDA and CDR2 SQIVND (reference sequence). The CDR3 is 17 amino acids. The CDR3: CASTQDLAGKVYNEQFF. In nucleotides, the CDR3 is TGTGCCAGTACCCAAGACTTAGCGGGCAAGGTGTACAATGAGCAGTTCTTC.

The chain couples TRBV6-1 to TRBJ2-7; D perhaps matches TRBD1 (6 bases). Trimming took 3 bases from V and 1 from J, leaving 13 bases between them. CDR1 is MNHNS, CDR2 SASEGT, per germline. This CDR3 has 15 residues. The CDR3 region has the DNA TGTGCCAGCAGTGAGCGCGACAGGTCTTCCTACGAGCAGTACTTC. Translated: CASSERDRSSYEQYF.

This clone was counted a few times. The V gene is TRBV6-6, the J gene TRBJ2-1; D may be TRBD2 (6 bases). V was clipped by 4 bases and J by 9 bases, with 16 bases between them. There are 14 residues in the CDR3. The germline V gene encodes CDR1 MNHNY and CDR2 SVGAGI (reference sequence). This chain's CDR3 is CASSFVTGAGEQFF. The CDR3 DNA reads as TGTGCCAGCAGTTTCGTCACGGGAGCAGGTGAGCAGTTCTTC.

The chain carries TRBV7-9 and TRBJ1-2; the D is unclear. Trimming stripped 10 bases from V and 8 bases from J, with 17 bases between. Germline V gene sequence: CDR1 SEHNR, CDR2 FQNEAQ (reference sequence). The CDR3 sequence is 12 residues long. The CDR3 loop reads CAKPRRVRGYTF. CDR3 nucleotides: TGTGCCAAGCCCCGGCGGGTCCGCGGCTACACCTTC. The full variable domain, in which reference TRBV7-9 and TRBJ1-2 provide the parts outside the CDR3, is DTGVSQNPRHKITKRGQNVTFRCDPISEHNRLYWYRQTLGQGPEFLTYFQNEAQLEKSRLLSDRFSAERPKGSFSTLEIQRTEQGDSAMYLCAKPRRVRGYTFGSGTRLTVV.

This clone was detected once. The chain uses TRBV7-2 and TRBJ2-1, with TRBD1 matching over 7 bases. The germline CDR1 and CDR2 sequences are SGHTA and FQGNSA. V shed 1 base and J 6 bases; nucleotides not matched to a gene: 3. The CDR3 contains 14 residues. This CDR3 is CASSLGQGINEQFF. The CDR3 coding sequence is TGTGCCAGCAGCTTAGGACAGGGTATCAATGAGCAGTTCTTC.

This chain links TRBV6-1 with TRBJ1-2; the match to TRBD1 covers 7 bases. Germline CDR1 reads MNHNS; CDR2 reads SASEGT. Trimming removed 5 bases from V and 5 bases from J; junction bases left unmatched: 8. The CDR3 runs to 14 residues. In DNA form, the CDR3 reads TGTGCCAGCAGTTTACAGGGGAAGGGGTATGGCTACACCTTC. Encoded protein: CASSLQGKGYGYTF.

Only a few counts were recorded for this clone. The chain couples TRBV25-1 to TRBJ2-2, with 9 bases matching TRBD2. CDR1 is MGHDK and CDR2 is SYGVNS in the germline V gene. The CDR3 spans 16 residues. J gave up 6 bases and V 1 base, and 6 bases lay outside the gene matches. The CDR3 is CASSEWGSGRAGELFF. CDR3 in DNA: TGTGCCAGCAGTGAATGGGGTAGCGGGAGAGCCGGGGAGCTGTTTTTT.

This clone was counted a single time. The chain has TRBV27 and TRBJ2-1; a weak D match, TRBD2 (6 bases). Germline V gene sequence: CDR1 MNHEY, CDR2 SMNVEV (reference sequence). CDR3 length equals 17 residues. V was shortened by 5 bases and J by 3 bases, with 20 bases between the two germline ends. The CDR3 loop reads CASSIRDSQSRYNEQFF. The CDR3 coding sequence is TGTGCCAGCAGTATCCGGGACTCACAGAGCCGCTACAATGAGCAGTTCTTC.

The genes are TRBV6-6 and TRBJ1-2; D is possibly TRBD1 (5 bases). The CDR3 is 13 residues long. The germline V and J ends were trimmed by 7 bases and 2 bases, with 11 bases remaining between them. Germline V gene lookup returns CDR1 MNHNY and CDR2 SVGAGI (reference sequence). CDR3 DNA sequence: TGTGCCAGCACTTTACAGGCCAACTATGGCTACACCTTC. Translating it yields CASTLQANYGYTF.

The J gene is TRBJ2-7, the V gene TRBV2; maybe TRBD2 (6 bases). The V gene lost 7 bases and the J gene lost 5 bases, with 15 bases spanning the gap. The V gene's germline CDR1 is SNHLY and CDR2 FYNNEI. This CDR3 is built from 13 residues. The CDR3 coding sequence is TGTGCCAGCAATCCCGGGAGTGTCCACGAGCAGTACTTC. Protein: CASNPGSVHEQYF.

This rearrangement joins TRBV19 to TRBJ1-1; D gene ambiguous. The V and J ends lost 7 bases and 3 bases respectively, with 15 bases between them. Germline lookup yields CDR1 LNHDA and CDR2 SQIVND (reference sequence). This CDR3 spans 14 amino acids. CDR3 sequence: CASTRWDMDTEAFF. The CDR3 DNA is TGTGCCAGTACACGGTGGGATATGGACACTGAAGCTTTCTTT.

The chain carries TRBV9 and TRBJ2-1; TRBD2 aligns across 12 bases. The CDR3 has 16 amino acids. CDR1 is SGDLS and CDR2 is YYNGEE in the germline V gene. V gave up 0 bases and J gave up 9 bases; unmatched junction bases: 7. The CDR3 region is CASSVVLAGGLGEQFF. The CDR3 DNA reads TGTGCCAGCAGCGTAGTACTAGCGGGAGGATTGGGTGAGCAGTTCTTC. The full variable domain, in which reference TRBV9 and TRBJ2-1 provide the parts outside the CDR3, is DSGVTQTPKHLITATGQRVTLRCSPRSGDLSVYWYQQSLDQGLQFLIQYYNGEERAKGNILERFSAQQFPDLHSELNLSSLELGDSALYFCASSVVLAGGLGEQFFGPGTRLTVL.